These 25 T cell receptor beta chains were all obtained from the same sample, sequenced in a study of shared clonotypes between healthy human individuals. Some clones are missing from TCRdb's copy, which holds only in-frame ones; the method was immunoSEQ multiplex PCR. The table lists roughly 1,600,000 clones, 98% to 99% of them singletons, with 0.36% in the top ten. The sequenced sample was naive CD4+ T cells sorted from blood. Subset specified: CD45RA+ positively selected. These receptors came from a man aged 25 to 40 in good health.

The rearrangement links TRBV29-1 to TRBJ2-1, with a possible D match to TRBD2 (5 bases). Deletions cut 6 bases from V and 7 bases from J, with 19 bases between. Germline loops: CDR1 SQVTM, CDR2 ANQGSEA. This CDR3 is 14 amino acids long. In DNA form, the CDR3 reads TGCAGCGTCCCCCAAGAGGGAAGTTTTAATGAGCAGTTCTTC. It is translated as CSVPQEGSFNEQFF.

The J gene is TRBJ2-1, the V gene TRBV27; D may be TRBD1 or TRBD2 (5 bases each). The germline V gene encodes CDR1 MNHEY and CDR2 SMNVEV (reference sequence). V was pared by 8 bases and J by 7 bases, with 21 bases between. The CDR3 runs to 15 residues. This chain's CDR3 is CASGTTSLDHNEQFF. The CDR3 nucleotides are TGTGCCAGCGGGACGACTTCCCTTGACCATAATGAGCAGTTCTTC.

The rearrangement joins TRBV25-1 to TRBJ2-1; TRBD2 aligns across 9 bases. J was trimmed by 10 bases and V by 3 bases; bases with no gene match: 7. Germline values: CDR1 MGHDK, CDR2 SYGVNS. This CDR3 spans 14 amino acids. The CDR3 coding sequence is TGTGCCAGCAGTGAGCTAGCGGGGCAATCGGAGCAGTTCTTC. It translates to CASSELAGQSEQFF.

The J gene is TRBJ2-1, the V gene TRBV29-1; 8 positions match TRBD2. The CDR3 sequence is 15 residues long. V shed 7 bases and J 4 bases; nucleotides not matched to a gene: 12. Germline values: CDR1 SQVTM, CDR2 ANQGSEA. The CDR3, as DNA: TGCAGCGCCGACCCCCGGGGGGGCTCGTACAATGAGCAGTTCTTC. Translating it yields CSADPRGGSYNEQFF.

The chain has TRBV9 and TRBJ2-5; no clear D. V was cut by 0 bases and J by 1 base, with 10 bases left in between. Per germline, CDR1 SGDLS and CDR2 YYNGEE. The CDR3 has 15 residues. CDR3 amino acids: CASSVAPARQETQYF. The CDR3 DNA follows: TGTGCCAGCAGCGTAGCTCCGGCACGCCAAGAGACCCAGTACTTC.

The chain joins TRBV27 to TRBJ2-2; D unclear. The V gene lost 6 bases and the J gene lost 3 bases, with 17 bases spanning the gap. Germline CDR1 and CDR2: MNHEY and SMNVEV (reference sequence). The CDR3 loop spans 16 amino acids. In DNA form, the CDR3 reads TGTGCCAGCAGCCGAACAGTTTTTGCTCACACCGGGGAGCTGTTTTTT. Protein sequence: CASSRTVFAHTGELFF.

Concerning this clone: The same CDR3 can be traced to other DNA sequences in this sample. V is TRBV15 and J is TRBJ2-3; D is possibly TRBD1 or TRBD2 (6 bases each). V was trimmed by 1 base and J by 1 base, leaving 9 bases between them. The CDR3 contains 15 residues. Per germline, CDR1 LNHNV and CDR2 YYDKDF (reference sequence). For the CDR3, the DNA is TGTGCCACCAGCAGAGGGAGGGGGGGCACAGATACGCAGTATTTT. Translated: CATSRGRGGTDTQYF. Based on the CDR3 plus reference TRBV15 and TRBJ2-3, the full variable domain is DAMVIQNPRYQVTQFGKPVTLSCSQTLNHNVMYWYQQKSSQAPKLLFHYYDKDFNNEADTPDNFQSRRPNTSFCFLDIRSPGLGDTAMYLCATSRGRGGTDTQYFGPGTRLTVL.

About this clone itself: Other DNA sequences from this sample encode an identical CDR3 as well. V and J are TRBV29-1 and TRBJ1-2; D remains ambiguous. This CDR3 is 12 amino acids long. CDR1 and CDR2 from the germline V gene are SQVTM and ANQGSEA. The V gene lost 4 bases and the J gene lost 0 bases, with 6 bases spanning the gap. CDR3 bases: TGCAGCGTTGCAGATACTAACTATGGCTACACCTTC. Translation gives CSVADTNYGYTF.

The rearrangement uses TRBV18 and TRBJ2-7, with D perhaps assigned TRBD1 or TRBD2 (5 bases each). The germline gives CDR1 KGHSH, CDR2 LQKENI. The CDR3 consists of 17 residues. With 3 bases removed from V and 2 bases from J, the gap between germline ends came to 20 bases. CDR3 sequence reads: CASSPLSPGHRTYEQYF. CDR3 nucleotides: TGTGCCAGCTCACCGCTTTCCCCGGGGCATAGAACCTACGAGCAGTACTTC.

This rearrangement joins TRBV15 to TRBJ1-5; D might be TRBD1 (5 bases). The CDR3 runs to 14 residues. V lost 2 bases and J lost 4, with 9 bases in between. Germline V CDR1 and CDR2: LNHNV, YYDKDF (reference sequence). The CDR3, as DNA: TGTGCCACCAGCAGACAGGGTCTAAATCAGCCCCAGCATTTT. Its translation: CATSRQGLNQPQHF.

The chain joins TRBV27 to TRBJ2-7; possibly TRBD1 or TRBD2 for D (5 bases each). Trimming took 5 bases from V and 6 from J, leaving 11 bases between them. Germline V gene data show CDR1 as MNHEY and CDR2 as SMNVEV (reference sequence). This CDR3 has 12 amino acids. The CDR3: CASSPQGREQYF. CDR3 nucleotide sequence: TGTGCCAGCAGTCCCCAGGGACGCGAGCAGTACTTC.

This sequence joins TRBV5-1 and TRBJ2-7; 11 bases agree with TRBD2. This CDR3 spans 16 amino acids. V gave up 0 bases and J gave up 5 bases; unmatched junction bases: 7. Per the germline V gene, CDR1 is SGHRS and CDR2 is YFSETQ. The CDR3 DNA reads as TGCGCCAGCAGCTTGGCTACTAGCGGGAGCATCAACGAGCAGTACTTC. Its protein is CASSLATSGSINEQYF. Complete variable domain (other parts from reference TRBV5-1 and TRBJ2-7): KAGVTQTPRYLIKTRGQQVTLSCSPISGHRSVSWYQQTPGQGLQFLFEYFSETQRNKGNFPGRFSGRQFSNSRSEMNVSTLELGDSALYLCASSLATSGSINEQYFGPGTRLTVT.

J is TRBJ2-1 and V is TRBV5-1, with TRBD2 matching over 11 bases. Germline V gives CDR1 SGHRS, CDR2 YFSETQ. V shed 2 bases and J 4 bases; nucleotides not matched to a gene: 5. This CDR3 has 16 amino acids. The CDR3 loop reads CASSLGSSGGYNEQFF. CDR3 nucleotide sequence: TGCGCCAGCAGCTTAGGTTCTAGCGGGGGGTACAATGAGCAGTTCTTC.

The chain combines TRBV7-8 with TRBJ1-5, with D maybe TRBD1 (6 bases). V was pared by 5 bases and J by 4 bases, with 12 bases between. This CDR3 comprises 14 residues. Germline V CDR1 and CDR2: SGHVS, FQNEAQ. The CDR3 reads CASSRGRGNQPQHF. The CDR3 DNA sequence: TGTGCCAGCAGCCGGGGGCGGGGGAATCAGCCCCAGCATTTT. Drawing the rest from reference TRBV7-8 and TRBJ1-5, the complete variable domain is GAGVSQSPRYKVAKRGQDVALRCDPISGHVSLFWYQQALGQGPEFLTYFQNEAQLDKSGLPSDRFFAERPEGSVSTLKIQRTQQEDSAVYLCASSRGRGNQPQHFGDGTRLSIL.

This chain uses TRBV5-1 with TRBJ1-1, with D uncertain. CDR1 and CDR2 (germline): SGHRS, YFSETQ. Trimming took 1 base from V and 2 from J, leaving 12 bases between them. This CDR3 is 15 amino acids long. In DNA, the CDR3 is TGCGCCAGCAGCTTGTTCGTCCTAACAAACACTGAAGCTTTCTTT. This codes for CASSLFVLTNTEAFF. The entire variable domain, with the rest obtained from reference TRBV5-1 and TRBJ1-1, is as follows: KAGVTQTPRYLIKTRGQQVTLSCSPISGHRSVSWYQQTPGQGLQFLFEYFSETQRNKGNFPGRFSGRQFSNSRSEMNVSTLELGDSALYLCASSLFVLTNTEAFFGQGTRLTVV.

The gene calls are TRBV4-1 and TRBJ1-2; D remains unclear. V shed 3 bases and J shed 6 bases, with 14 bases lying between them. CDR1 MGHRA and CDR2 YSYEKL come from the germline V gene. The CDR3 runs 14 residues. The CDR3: CASSHEVARNGYTF. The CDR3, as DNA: TGCGCCAGCAGCCATGAGGTGGCGAGGAATGGCTACACCTTC.

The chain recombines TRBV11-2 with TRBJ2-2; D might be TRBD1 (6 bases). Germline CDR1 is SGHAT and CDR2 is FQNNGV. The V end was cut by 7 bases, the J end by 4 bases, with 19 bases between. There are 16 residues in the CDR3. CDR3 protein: CASNPDRWQTTGELFF. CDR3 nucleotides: TGTGCCAGCAACCCTGACAGGTGGCAAACCACCGGGGAGCTGTTTTTT.

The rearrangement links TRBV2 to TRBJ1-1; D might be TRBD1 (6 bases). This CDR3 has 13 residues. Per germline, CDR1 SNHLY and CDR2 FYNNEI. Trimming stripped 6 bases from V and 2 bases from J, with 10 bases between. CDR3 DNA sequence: TGTGCCAGCAGAGGACAGTACAACACTGAAGCTTTCTTT. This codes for CASRGQYNTEAFF.

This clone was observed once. The chain's CDR3 is CASSLAAGGGGYEQYF. CDR3 DNA: TGTGCCAGCAGCTTAGCGGCCGGCGGGGGTGGCTACGAGCAGTACTTC. The J gene is TRBJ2-7, the V gene TRBV7-9, with 7 nucleotides matching TRBD2. Germline V gene sequence: CDR1 SEHNR, CDR2 FQNEAQ (reference sequence). This CDR3 is 16 amino acids long. V gave up 0 bases and J gave up 3 bases; unmatched junction bases: 8.

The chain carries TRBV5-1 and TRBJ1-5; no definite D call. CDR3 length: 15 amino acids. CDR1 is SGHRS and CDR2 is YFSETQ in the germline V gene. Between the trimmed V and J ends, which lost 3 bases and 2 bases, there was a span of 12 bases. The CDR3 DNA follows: TGCGCCAGCAGCTCCCTCGGGGAACGCAATCAGCCCCAGCATTTT. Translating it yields CASSSLGERNQPQHF.

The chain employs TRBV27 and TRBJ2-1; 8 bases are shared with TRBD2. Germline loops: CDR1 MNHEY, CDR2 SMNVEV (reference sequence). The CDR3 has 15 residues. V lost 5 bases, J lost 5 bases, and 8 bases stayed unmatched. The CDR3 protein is CASSEPGTRNNEQFF. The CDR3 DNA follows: TGTGCCAGCAGTGAACCCGGGACTAGGAACAATGAGCAGTTCTTC.

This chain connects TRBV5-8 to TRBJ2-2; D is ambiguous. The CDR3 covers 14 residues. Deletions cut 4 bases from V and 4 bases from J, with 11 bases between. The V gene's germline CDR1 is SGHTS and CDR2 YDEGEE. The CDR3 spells CASSRVDSTGELFF. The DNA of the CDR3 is TGTGCCAGCAGCCGGGTAGATAGCACCGGGGAGCTGTTTTTT. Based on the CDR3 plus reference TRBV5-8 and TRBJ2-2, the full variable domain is EAGVTQSPTHLIKTRGQQATLRCSPISGHTSVYWYQQALGLGLQFLLWYDEGEERNRGNFPPRFSGRQFPNYSSELNVNALELEDSALYLCASSRVDSTGELFFGEGSRLTVL.

CDR3 nucleotides: TGTGCCAGCAGCGTAGGGAGCGGGAGGGCCCCTGGGGCCAACGTCCTGACTTTC. Protein: CASSVGSGRAPGANVLTF. This chain uses TRBV9 with TRBJ2-6; 10 positions agree with TRBD2. From germline, CDR1 is SGDLS and CDR2 YYNGEE. This CDR3 is built from 18 residues. With V trimmed by 0 bases and J by 2 bases, 5 bases remained unmatched.

CDR3 sequence reads: CSVLGRFLPEQYF. The CDR3 DNA reads TGCAGCGTTCTAGGAAGGTTTCTCCCCGAGCAGTACTTC. The chain is built from TRBV29-1 and TRBJ2-7; no clear D gene. This CDR3 spans 13 amino acids. Trimming removed 5 bases at V and 6 bases at J, with 17 bases between. Germline V gene sequence: CDR1 SQVTM, CDR2 ANQGSEA.

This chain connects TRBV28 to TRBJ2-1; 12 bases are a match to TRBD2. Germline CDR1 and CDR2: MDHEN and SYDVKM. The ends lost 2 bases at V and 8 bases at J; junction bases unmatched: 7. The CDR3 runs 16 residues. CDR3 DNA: TGTGCCAGCAGTTTAAGTCTAGCGGGAGGGCTATATGAGCAGTTCTTC. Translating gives CASSLSLAGGLYEQFF. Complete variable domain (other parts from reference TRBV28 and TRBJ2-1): DVKVTQSSRYLVKRTGEKVFLECVQDMDHENMFWYRQDPGLGLRLIYFSYDVKMKEKGDIPEGYSVSREKKERFSLILESASTNQTSMYLCASSLSLAGGLYEQFFGPGTRLTVL.